The 19 T cell receptor beta chains below were found in one sample sequenced in a study of Graves' ophthalmopathy and Graves' hyperthyroidism. As the template, RNA transcripts were used to amplify TCR beta CDR3 regions. The library came from an HTBI-primed first-round RT-PCR and a second-round multiplex PCR. TCRdb fed the multiplex PCR reads into MiXCR, producing one record per CDR3 protein. This table holds about 640,000 distinct CDR3 sequences, under 50% found once. The source material was peripheral blood. All receptors come from an adult man with Graves' ophthalmopathy.

V gene TRBV10-3 combines with J gene TRBJ1-2; 7 bases map to TRBD1. V was pared by 3 bases and J by 1 base, with 11 bases of the junction left unmatched. The germline V gene encodes CDR1 ENHRY and CDR2 SYGVKD. CDR3 size: 17 residues. The CDR3 region is CAISELGGRSFNYGYTF. The CDR3 DNA is TGTGCCATCAGTGAATTAGGGGGCCGATCGTTTAACTATGGCTACACCTTC.

This clonotype has ten or more counts. V usage is TRBV4-2 and J usage is TRBJ1-1, with D possibly matching TRBD1 (5 bases). The germline V gene has CDR1 LGHNA and CDR2 YNFKEQ. The germline V and J ends were trimmed by 0 bases and 1 base, with 9 bases remaining between them. CDR3 length equals 15 residues. CDR3 bases: TGTGCCAGCAGCCAAGAGTGGGGGAGGAACACTGAAGCTTTCTTT. It codes for CASSQEWGRNTEAFF.

The chain couples TRBV19 to TRBJ2-7; 8 bases fit TRBD2. Germline lookup yields CDR1 LNHDA and CDR2 SQIVND (reference sequence). Trimming at V came to 11 bases and at J to 4 bases, leaving 16 bases not matched to a gene. This CDR3 spans 15 amino acids. The CDR3, as DNA: TGTGCCTCGGGAGGGGGGGGACTAGAGGATTACGAGCAGTACTTC. Its protein product is CASGGGGLEDYEQYF.

This clonotype was seen many times. The chain carries TRBV7-9 and TRBJ1-4, with D tentatively TRBD1 (6 bases). The CDR3 runs to 15 residues. Germline V gene lookup returns CDR1 SEHNR and CDR2 FQNEAQ (reference sequence). V lost 5 bases and J 4 bases, leaving 14 bases between the germline ends. Here the CDR3 reads CASSKSGGLNEKLFF. The CDR3, as DNA: TGTGCCAGCAGCAAGTCGGGGGGGCTTAATGAAAAACTGTTTTTT.

The DNA for the CDR3 is TGCGCCAGCAGGCAACAGGGGATCGACACTGAAGCTTTCTTT. Protein sequence: CASRQQGIDTEAFF. The rearrangement links TRBV10-2 to TRBJ1-1, with TRBD1 matching 7 bases. CDR1 WSHSY and CDR2 SAAADI come from the germline V gene. The length of the CDR3 is 14 residues. Losses at the gene ends were 6 bases for V and 3 bases for J; bases not matched to a gene: 7.

A word on this clonotype: This may be a read error, as it is one base from a much larger clone. This sequence joins TRBV7-9 and TRBJ2-2, with 7 bases that match TRBD1. Germline CDR1 is SEHNR and CDR2 is FQNEAQ (reference sequence). The CDR3 has 14 residues. With 4 bases clipped from V and 10 bases from J, the junction kept 9 bases outside the gene matches. The CDR3 reads CASSSRQGSEELFF. CDR3 DNA sequence: TGTGCCAGCAGCTCACGACAGGGCAGCGAGGAGCTGTTTTTT. Together with reference TRBV7-9 and TRBJ2-2, the CDR3 gives the full variable domain: DTGVSQNPRHKITKRGQNVTFRCDPISEHNRLYWYRQTLGQGPEFLTYFQNEAQLEKSRLLSDRFSAERPKGSFSTLEIQRTEQGDSAMYLCASSSRQGSEELFFGEGSRLTVL.

This clonotype was picked up many times. This sequence joins TRBV20-1 and TRBJ1-6; the D gene is possibly TRBD1 (5 bases). V shed 0 bases and J shed 9 bases, with 12 bases lying between them. Germline V gene data show CDR1 as DFQATT and CDR2 as SNEGSKA (reference sequence). This CDR3 is built from 14 residues. CDR3 in amino acids: CSARDLRGGSPLHF. As DNA, the CDR3 is TGCAGTGCTAGAGATCTGAGGGGAGGTTCACCCCTCCACTTT.

This clonotype was observed many times. The CDR3 here is CASSLLAGRELFF. The CDR3, as DNA: TGTGCCAGCAGCTTACTAGCGGGTCGGGAGCTGTTTTTT. J is TRBJ2-2 and V is TRBV7-6; 8 bases agree with TRBD2. V lost 2 bases to trimming and J lost 9 bases; unmatched junction nucleotides: 2. Germline loops: CDR1 SGHVS, CDR2 FNYEAQ. The CDR3 has 13 residues.

Points on this clonotype: The junction does not match germline at one end; this may be a read error. The chain uses TRBV10-3 and TRBJ1-2; no clear D. This CDR3 has 15 residues. The germline gives CDR1 ENHRY, CDR2 SYGVKD. This CDR3 reads CASSDAGLVVYGYTF. In DNA form, the CDR3 reads TGTGCCAGCAGTGATGCCGGGCTAGTAGTCTATGGCTACACCTTC.

In this sample, this clonotype turned up a few times. DNA of the CDR3: TGTGCCAGCAGTTACAAGGGATCAGGGGGCACTGAAGCTTTCTTT. Protein sequence: CASSYKGSGGTEAFF. This chain joins TRBV6-6 and TRBJ1-1; 7 bases are shared with TRBD1. The germline CDR1 and CDR2 sequences are MNHNY and SVGAGI (reference sequence). This CDR3 comprises 15 residues. The V and J ends lost 2 bases and 4 bases, in that order; junction bases with no gene match: 7.

Concerning this clonotype: Sequence at one end of the junction differs from germline and may be a read error. The chain has TRBV10-3 and TRBJ2-7; D call uncertain. This CDR3 has 15 amino acids. CDR1 and CDR2 (germline): ENHRY, SYGVKD. The CDR3 sequence is CASSYSSRTGFEQYF. DNA for the CDR3: TGTGCCAGCAGTTACTCATCGAGGACCGGGTTCGAGCAGTACTTC.

This clonotype has at least ten counts. The chain combines TRBV5-5 with TRBJ2-7; a weak D match, TRBD1 (6 bases). The CDR3 is 14 residues long. Germline CDR1 SGHKS, CDR2 YYEKEE (reference sequence). V was trimmed by 1 base and J by 5 bases, leaving 13 bases between them. The CDR3 region has the DNA TGTGCCAGCAGCTTGATGGGGGCGTCGGACGAGCAGTACTTC. Its protein is CASSLMGASDEQYF.

The V and J genes are TRBV15 and TRBJ1-3; D is perhaps TRBD1 (6 bases). V lost 6 bases, J lost 2 bases, and 11 bases lay in between. CDR1 is LNHNV, CDR2 YYDKDF, per germline (reference sequence). This CDR3 is built from 14 residues. In DNA, the CDR3 is TGTGCCACCAGACACCCAGGGGCTGGAAACACCATATATTTT. This encodes CATRHPGAGNTIYF.

The sample holds one count of this clonotype. The CDR3 reads CSARGTSDNEQYF. CDR3 bases: TGCAGTGCTAGAGGGACCAGCGACAATGAGCAGTACTTC. This chain connects TRBV20-1 to TRBJ2-7; D call uncertain. Germline V CDR1 and CDR2: DFQATT, SNEGSKA (reference sequence). The germline V and J ends were trimmed by 1 base and 7 bases, with 14 bases remaining between them. This CDR3 region has 13 residues.

This sequence joins TRBV29-1 and TRBJ2-3; TRBD2 matches 10 bases. The CDR3 is made up of 16 amino acids. With V trimmed by 3 bases and J by 0 bases, 6 bases remained unmatched. The germline V gene has CDR1 SQVTM and CDR2 ANQGSEA. Here the CDR3 reads CSVEQRGGGSTDTQYF. The CDR3 nucleotides read TGCAGCGTTGAGCAGCGGGGGGGCGGGAGCACAGATACGCAGTATTTT.

Remarks on this clonotype: At one boundary the junction diverges from the germline segment, which might be a read error. V and J are TRBV5-4 and TRBJ2-5; no clear D. The CDR3 extends over 13 amino acids. The germline gives CDR1 SGHNT, CDR2 YYREEE (reference sequence). In nucleotides, the CDR3 is TGTGCCAGCAGCTTAGAGTCCCAAGGGACCCAGTACTTC. It is translated as CASSLESQGTQYF.

The chain links TRBV9 to TRBJ1-2; 7 bases agree with TRBD1. There are 14 residues in the CDR3. The germline V gene encodes CDR1 SGDLS and CDR2 YYNGEE. The junction had 11 bases not matched to a gene; V was cut back by 4 bases and J by 8 bases. The chain's CDR3 is CASSFPTGPQGYTF. Written as DNA, the CDR3 is TGTGCCAGCAGCTTCCCGACAGGGCCCCAGGGCTACACCTTC. Supplemented by reference TRBV9 and TRBJ1-2, the full variable domain reads DSGVTQTPKHLITATGQRVTLRCSPRSGDLSVYWYQQSLDQGLQFLIQYYNGEERAKGNILERFSAQQFPDLHSELNLSSLELGDSALYFCASSFPTGPQGYTFGSGTRLTVV.

This clonotype was observed a handful of times. The rearrangement links TRBV30 to TRBJ2-5, with D possibly TRBD1 on 6 matching bases. The CDR3 loop spans 13 amino acids. V was trimmed by 0 bases and J by 5 bases, leaving 10 bases between them. Germline assignment: CDR1 GTSNPN and CDR2 SVGIG (reference sequence). CDR3 sequence (DNA): TGTGCCTGGAGTGTACTGGGGGCTGAGACCCAGTACTTC. Translated: CAWSVLGAETQYF.

This chain uses TRBV29-1 with TRBJ2-5; D is unresolved. Trimming shortened V by 6 bases and J by 2 bases, and 13 bases separated the two germline ends. Germline-derived CDR1 and CDR2 are SQVTM and ANQGSEA. CDR3 length: 13 amino acids. Written as DNA, the CDR3 is TGCAGCGTGCTCGGACGGGTTCAAGAGACCCAGTACTTC. Protein sequence: CSVLGRVQETQYF.